This TCR beta chain was retrieved from a study of T cell responses to AZD1222 COVID-19 vaccine. Germline-derived CDR1 and CDR2 are SGHKS and YYEKEE (reference sequence). The CDR3 loop spans 15 amino acids. Between the trimmed V and J ends, which lost 6 bases and 0 bases, there was a span of 13 bases. Using immunoSEQ multiplex PCR, the repertoire was profiled, and TCRdb retains in-frame clones only, with some absent. The top ten hold roughly 20% of the sample, which has around 89,000 clones, approximately 91% seen once. Study-wide findings and caveats: Reports indicate that nearly half of spike-specific TCRs are directed at unmutated variant regions. Seropositivity was recorded at baseline in only six AZD1222 recipients. Researchers took repertoire samples only after the peak T cell response had come. Clonal diversity may have been underestimated, and the donors were mostly white British, with more females than males.

This clone has just one count. Its matching antigen is unknown. The origin of this receptor is an adult in good health. The sequences come from peripheral blood, collected on day 0 of AZD1222 vaccination. This chain connects TRBV5-5 to TRBJ1-3, with unresolved D. The CDR3 loop reads CASTTATSSGNTIYF. For the CDR3, the DNA is TGTGCCAGCACTACAGCAACTAGCTCTGGAAACACCATATATTTT.